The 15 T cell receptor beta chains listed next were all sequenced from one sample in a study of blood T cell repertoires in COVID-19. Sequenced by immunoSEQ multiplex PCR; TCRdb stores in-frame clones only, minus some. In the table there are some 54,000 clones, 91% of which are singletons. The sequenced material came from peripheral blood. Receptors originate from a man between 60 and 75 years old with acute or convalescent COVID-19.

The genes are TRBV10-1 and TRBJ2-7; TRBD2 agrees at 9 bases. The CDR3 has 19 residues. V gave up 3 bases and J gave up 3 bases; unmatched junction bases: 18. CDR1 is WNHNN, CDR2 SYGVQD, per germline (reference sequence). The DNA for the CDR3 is TGCGCCAGCAGTGATTTTCCAGCGGGGGGTAACCCCGTAGTCTACGAGCAGTACTTC. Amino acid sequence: CASSDFPAGGNPVVYEQYF.

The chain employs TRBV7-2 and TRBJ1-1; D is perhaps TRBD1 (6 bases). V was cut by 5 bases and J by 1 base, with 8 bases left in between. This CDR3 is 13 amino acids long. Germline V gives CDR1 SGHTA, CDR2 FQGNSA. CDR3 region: CASSKQGNTEAFF. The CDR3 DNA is TGTGCCAGCAGCAAACAGGGGAACACTGAAGCTTTCTTT.

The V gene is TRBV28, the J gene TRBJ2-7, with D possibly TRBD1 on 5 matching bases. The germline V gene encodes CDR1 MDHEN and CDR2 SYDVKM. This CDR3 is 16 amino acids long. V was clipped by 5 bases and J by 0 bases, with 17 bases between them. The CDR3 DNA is TGTGCCAGCAGTCCCCCCCACAGGTCCCCCTCCTACGAGCAGTACTTC. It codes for CASSPPHRSPSYEQYF.

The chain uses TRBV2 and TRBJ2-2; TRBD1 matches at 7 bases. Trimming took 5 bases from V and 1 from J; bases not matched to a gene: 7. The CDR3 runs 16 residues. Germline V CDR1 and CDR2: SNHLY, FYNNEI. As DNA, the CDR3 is TGTGCCAGCAGTCGAATCGGGACAGAGAACACCGGGGAGCTGTTTTTT. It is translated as CASSRIGTENTGELFF.

This CDR3 reads CASSLAGGPNQPQHF. The CDR3 coding sequence is TGTGCCAGCAGCTTAGCGGGGGGGCCCAATCAGCCCCAGCATTTT. The chain uses TRBV7-2 and TRBJ1-5; maybe TRBD1 (6 bases). The length of the CDR3 is 15 residues. Trimming removed 0 bases from V and 3 bases from J, with 9 bases in between. The germline V gene encodes CDR1 SGHTA and CDR2 FQGNSA. The full variable domain, rest sourced from reference TRBV7-2 and TRBJ1-5, is GAGVSQSPSNKVTEKGKDVELRCDPISGHTALYWYRQSLGQGLEFLIYFQGNSAPDKSGLPSDRFSAERTGGSVSTLTIQRTQQEDSAVYLCASSLAGGPNQPQHFGDGTRLSIL.

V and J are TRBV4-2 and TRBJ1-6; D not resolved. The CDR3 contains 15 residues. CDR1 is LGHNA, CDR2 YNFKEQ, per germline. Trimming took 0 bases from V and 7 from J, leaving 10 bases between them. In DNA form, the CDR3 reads TGTGCCAGCAGCCAAGATAGCAGATGGAATTCACCCCTCCACTTT. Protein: CASSQDSRWNSPLHF.

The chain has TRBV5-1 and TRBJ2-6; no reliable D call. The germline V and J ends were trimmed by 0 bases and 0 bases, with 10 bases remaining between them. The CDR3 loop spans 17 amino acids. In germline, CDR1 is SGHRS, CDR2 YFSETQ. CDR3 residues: CASSLEGSGSGANVLTF. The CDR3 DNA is TGCGCCAGCAGCTTGGAAGGTTCGGGCTCTGGGGCCAACGTCCTGACTTTC.

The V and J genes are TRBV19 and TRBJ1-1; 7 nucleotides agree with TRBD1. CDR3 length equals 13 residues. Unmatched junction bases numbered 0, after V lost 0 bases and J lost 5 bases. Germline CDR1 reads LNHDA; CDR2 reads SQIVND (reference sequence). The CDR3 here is CASSIDRGTEAFF. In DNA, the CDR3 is TGTGCCAGTAGTATAGACAGGGGGACTGAAGCTTTCTTT.

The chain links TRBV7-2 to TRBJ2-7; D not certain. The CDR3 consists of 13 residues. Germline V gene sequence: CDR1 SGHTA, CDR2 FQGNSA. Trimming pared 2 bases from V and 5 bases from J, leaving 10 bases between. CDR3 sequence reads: CASSLPPTDEQYF. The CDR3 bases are TGTGCCAGCAGCTTACCACCTACCGACGAGCAGTACTTC.

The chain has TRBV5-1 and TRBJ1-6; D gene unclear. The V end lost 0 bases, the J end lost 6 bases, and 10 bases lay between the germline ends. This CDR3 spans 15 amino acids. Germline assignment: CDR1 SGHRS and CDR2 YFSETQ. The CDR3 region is CASSLASGSNSPLHF. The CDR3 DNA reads TGCGCCAGCAGCTTGGCCTCGGGGAGTAATTCACCCCTCCACTTT.

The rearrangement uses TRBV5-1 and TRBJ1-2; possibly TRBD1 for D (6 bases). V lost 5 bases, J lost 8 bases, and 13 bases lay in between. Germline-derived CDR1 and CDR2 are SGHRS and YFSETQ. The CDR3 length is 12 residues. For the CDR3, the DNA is TGCGCCAGCAGTCTTCAGGGGAACGGCTACACCTTC. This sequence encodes CASSLQGNGYTF.

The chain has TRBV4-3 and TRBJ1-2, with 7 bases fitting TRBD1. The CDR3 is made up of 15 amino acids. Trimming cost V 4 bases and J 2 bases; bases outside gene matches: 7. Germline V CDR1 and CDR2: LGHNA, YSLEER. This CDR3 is CASSPGTANNYGYTF. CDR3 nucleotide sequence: TGCGCCAGCAGCCCAGGGACAGCAAACAACTATGGCTACACCTTC.

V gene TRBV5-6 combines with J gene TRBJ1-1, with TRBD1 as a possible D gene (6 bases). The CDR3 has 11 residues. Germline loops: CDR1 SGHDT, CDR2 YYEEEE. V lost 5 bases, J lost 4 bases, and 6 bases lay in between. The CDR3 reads CASRGGTEAFF. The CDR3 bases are TGTGCCAGCAGAGGGGGCACTGAAGCTTTCTTT.

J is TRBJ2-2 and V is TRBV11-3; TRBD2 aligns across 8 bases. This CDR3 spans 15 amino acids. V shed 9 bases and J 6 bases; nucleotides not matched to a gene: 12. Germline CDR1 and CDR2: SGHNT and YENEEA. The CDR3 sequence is CASQAGGAGAGELFF. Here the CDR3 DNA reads TGTGCCAGTCAAGCCGGGGGGGCTGGGGCCGGGGAGCTGTTTTTT.

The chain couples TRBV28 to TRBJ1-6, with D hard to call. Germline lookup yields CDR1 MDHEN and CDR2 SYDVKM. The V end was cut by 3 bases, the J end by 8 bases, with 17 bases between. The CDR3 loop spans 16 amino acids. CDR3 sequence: CASSLERRVMDSPLHF. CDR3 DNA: TGTGCCAGCAGTTTGGAGCGGAGGGTAATGGATTCACCCCTCCACTTT.